The 8 T cell receptor beta chains presented below share a single source sample, sequenced in a study of beta chain features in type 1 diabetes. These receptors' targets are unknown. cDNA synthesis used the whole RNA isolate, giving expressed TCRB sequences. Sequencing was performed with immunoSEQ multiplex PCR; in TCRdb, only in-frame clones are kept and a portion is missing. The sample holds 160,000 or so clones, roughly 9% seen once. The study, taken as a whole, reports: Patients with Type 1 diabetes showed moderately but significantly shorter TCRB CDR3s in all four CD4+ subsets.

Sequencing was done on a sample of central memory CD4+ T cells from blood. Receptors originate from a woman in her thirties with type 1 diabetes.

This clone was recorded many times. The genes are TRBV29-1 and TRBJ2-1; D gene ambiguous. CDR3 length: 12 amino acids. In germline, CDR1 is SQVTM, CDR2 ANQGSEA. V was shortened by 4 bases and J by 8 bases, with 12 bases between the two germline ends. As DNA, the CDR3 is TGCAGCGTTGGGTTACTTACGGATGAGCAGTTCTTC. Its translation is CSVGLLTDEQFF.

This clone has only a few counts. This sample also contains other DNA sequences that code for the same CDR3. The V call is TRBV6-5, the J call TRBJ1-5; unclear D gene. The V end was cut by 2 bases, the J end by 4 bases, with 6 bases between. Germline CDR1 reads MNHEY; CDR2 reads SVGAGI. This CDR3 spans 13 amino acids. CDR3 bases: TGTGCCAGCAGTTACGGCAGAAATCAGCCCCAGCATTTT. It encodes CASSYGRNQPQHF.

This clone has only a few counts. The DNA for the CDR3 is TGTGCCAGCAGCCTCGACAGGGAAGTGCTCCACGAGCAGTACTTC. Amino acids: CASSLDREVLHEQYF. The chain carries TRBV7-9 and TRBJ2-7; 7 nucleotides agree with TRBD1. CDR1 and CDR2 from the germline V gene are SEHNR and FQNEAQ (reference sequence). The ends lost 5 bases at V and 5 bases at J; junction bases unmatched: 12. The CDR3 covers 15 residues.

The rearrangement uses TRBV6-1 and TRBJ2-1; D is possibly TRBD2 (6 bases). This CDR3 has 11 residues. V was shortened by 4 bases and J by 10 bases, with 8 bases between the two germline ends. Germline CDR1 reads MNHNS; CDR2 reads SASEGT. The CDR3 protein is CASSGRVEQFF. The CDR3 DNA is TGTGCCAGCAGTGGGAGGGTCGAGCAGTTCTTC.

This clone was counted between two and nine times. The J gene is TRBJ1-5, the V gene TRBV5-5; D may be TRBD1 (6 bases). V was shortened by 0 bases and J by 6 bases, with 13 bases between the two germline ends. The CDR3 totals 15 residues. CDR1 and CDR2 from the germline V gene are SGHKS and YYEKEE (reference sequence). CDR3 protein: CASSLEGHRGQPQHF. CDR3 bases: TGTGCCAGCAGCTTGGAGGGACACCGCGGTCAGCCCCAGCATTTT.

The rearrangement uses TRBV5-1 and TRBJ2-5, with D unresolved. CDR1 SGHRS and CDR2 YFSETQ come from the germline V gene. Deletions cut 0 bases from V and 0 bases from J, with 6 bases between. This CDR3 spans 14 amino acids. CDR3 coding DNA: TGCGCCAGCAGCTTGGTGTCCTACCAAGAGACCCAGTACTTC. Its translation is CASSLVSYQETQYF.

There are a few counts of this clone. V and J are TRBV5-1 and TRBJ2-7; possible D gene TRBD1, 6 bases. CDR3 length equals 12 residues. CDR1 and CDR2 from the germline V gene are SGHRS and YFSETQ. The V end was cut by 0 bases, the J end by 6 bases, with 7 bases between. The CDR3 bases are TGCGCCAGCAGCTTGGAACAGGGCGAGCAGTACTTC. Translating gives CASSLEQGEQYF.

This clone appeared a few times. The V call is TRBV7-6, the J call TRBJ2-5; D not certain. Trimming pared 1 base from V and 5 bases from J, leaving 5 bases between. Germline V CDR1 and CDR2: SGHVS, FNYEAQ. The CDR3 is 12 residues long. In DNA, the CDR3 is TGTGCCAGCAGCTTAGTCGCGGAGACCCAGTACTTC. Translated: CASSLVAETQYF.